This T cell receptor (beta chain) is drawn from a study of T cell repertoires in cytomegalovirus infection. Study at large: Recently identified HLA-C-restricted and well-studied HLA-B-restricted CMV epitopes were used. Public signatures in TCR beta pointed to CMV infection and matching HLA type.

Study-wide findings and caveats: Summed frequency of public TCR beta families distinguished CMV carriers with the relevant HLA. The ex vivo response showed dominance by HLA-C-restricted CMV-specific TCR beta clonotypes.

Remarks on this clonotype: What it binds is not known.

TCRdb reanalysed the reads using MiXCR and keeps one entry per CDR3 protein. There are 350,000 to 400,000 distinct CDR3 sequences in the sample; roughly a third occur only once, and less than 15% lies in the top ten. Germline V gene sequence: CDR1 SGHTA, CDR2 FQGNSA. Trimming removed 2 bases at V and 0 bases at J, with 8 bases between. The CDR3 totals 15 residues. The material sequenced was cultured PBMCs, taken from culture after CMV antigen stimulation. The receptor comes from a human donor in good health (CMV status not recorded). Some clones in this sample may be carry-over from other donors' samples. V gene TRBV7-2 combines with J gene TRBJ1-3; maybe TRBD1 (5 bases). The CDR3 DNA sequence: TGTGCCAGCAGCTTAACAGGTCTCTCTGGAAACACCATATATTTT. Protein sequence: CASSLTGLSGNTIYF.